These 11 T cell receptor beta chains originate from one sample sequenced in a study of T cells in Graves' hyperthyroidism and ophthalmopathy. RNA transcripts yielded amplified TCR beta CDR3 regions. HTBI primers were employed in a first-round RT-PCR of the TCR CDR3. TCRdb re-called the multiplex PCR reads with MiXCR, one entry per CDR3 protein. The table has approximately 500,000 distinct CDR3 sequences, around 46% seen once. The material sequenced was peripheral blood or thyroid tissue (not recorded which). All receptors derive from a woman between 18 and 29 years old with Graves' hyperthyroidism.

Points on this clonotype: A single base separates this from a much larger clone, so it may be a read error. Here the CDR3 reads CASSPRDSAGANVLAF. DNA for the CDR3: TGTGCCAGCTCACCAAGGGACTCTGCTGGGGCCAACGTCCTGGCTTTC. The chain joins TRBV2 to TRBJ2-6, with D maybe TRBD2 (6 bases). This CDR3 is built from 16 residues. Germline V gene sequence: CDR1 SNHLY, CDR2 FYNNEI.

The chain uses TRBV27 and TRBJ2-7, with D perhaps given as TRBD1 or TRBD2 (5 bases each). Germline V gene sequence: CDR1 MNHEY, CDR2 SMNVEV (reference sequence). The length of the CDR3 is 16 residues. Trimming stripped 7 bases from V and 0 bases from J, with 19 bases between. The CDR3 sequence: CASTSPGRRHSYEQYF. In nucleotides, the CDR3 is TGTGCCAGCACCTCGCCGGGACGGCGACACTCCTACGAGCAGTACTTC.

This clonotype occurred many times. The chain recombines TRBV4-3 with TRBJ2-7; D tentatively reads TRBD1 or TRBD2 (5 bases each). Germline loops: CDR1 LGHNA, CDR2 YSLEER. Deletions cut 0 bases from V and 4 bases from J, with 22 bases between. CDR3 length: 18 amino acids. The CDR3 reads CASSQEGGQRGSIYEQYF. CDR3 sequence (DNA): TGCGCCAGCAGCCAAGAAGGCGGGCAACGGGGCTCCATTTACGAGCAGTACTTC.

This clonotype was seen repeatedly, ten times or more. CDR3 residues: CASSKTGGYTEAFF. The CDR3 coding sequence is TGTGCCAGCAGCAAAACAGGGGGTTATACTGAAGCTTTCTTT. The rearrangement joins TRBV2 to TRBJ1-1, with 8 bases fitting TRBD1. Germline lookup yields CDR1 SNHLY and CDR2 FYNNEI. This CDR3 is 14 amino acids long. V was clipped by 6 bases and J by 5 bases; unmatched bases: 8.

The sample holds many counts of this clonotype. The chain employs TRBV7-9 and TRBJ1-2; D ambiguous. This CDR3 spans 12 amino acids. V was cut by 6 bases and J by 4 bases, with 9 bases left in between. CDR1 and CDR2 (germline): SEHNR, FQNEAQ (reference sequence). As DNA, the CDR3 is TGTGCCAGCAGAACCGACGCCTATGGCTACACCTTC. It is translated as CASRTDAYGYTF.

This chain joins TRBV6-5 and TRBJ1-2, with D hard to call. Germline CDR1 and CDR2: MNHEY and SVGAGI. V was pared by 2 bases and J by 10 bases, with 17 bases between. This CDR3 has 14 residues. The CDR3 DNA is TGTGCCAGCAGTTACCCCAGCAGGCAGCCGGTCTACACCTTC. This gives the protein CASSYPSRQPVYTF.

This clonotype occurred many times. The CDR3 DNA reads as TGTGCCAGCAGCCCAAGGTCTGGGGCCAACGTCCTGACTTTC. Translated, it gives CASSPRSGANVLTF. The chain combines TRBV5-6 with TRBJ2-6, with D unclear. With 4 bases removed from V and 1 base from J, the gap between germline ends came to 6 bases. The CDR3 is 14 residues long. Germline CDR1 and CDR2: SGHDT and YYEEEE.

This clonotype was counted at least ten times. The chain couples TRBV27 to TRBJ2-5; TRBD1 matches at 7 bases. The CDR3 extends over 14 amino acids. The V segment lost 5 bases and the J segment 2 bases; nucleotides outside the gene matches: 5. CDR1 MNHEY and CDR2 SMNVEV come from the germline V gene (reference sequence). The CDR3 loop reads CASSPGQAQETQYF. Here the CDR3 DNA reads TGTGCCAGCAGTCCCGGACAGGCACAAGAGACCCAGTACTTC.

The V call is TRBV11-3, the J call TRBJ2-5; D tentatively fits TRBD1 or TRBD2 (5 bases each). V gave up 0 bases and J gave up 2 bases, with 13 bases separating them. The length of the CDR3 is 16 residues. Germline V gives CDR1 SGHNT, CDR2 YENEEA. Here the CDR3 reads CASSLEGPWEQETQYF. The CDR3 nucleotides are TGTGCCAGCAGCTTAGAGGGACCCTGGGAACAAGAGACCCAGTACTTC.

The chain links TRBV7-8 to TRBJ2-6; D is undetermined. Germline V gene sequence: CDR1 SGHVS, CDR2 FQNEAQ. The CDR3 length is 17 residues. Trimming shortened V by 1 base and J by 0 bases, and 10 bases separated the two germline ends. CDR3 nucleotides: TGTGCCAGCAGCTTAGAGGCTGAATCCTCTGGGGCCAACGTCCTGACTTTC. This encodes CASSLEAESSGANVLTF.

A word on this clonotype: A much more abundant neighbour one base away suggests this may be a read error. This chain joins TRBV20-1 and TRBJ2-1; TRBD2 agrees at 9 bases. The better agreement between TRBJ2-7 and the DNA end casts doubt on the J call. The CDR3 spans 14 residues. CDR1 and CDR2 (germline): DFQATT, SNEGSKA (reference sequence). The CDR3 region is CSARGLAVYNEQYF. The DNA for the CDR3 is TGCAGTGCTAGAGGACTAGCGGTCTACAATGAGCAGTACTTC.